This is a list of T cell receptor beta chains from one sample in a study of patients and donors after allogeneic stem cell transplantation. TCRdb reanalysed the RT-PCR reads using MiXCR and keeps one entry per CDR3 protein. The table has about 150,000 distinct CDR3 sequences, approximately 24% seen once. The sequencing sample was made of blood, either unsorted or a sorted T cell fraction (not recorded which). These receptor sequences come from a human donor who was either an allogeneic HSCT recipient or a stem cell or donor lymphocyte infusion donor (not recorded which). It is not recorded whose cells these are; they may come from a transplant donor. Each CDR3 is given with its conserved first and last residue. D genes are given only for firm matches. The size field is filled for only some rows; it gives once, few, many or a size class.

CDR3 DNA	CDR3 protein	V gene	clone size	CDR3 length	J gene	D gene
TGTGCCAGCAGAGCCGGGACAGGGTTTTTTGAGGATGAAAAACTGTTTTTT	CASRAGTGFFEDEKLFF	TRBV12-3/TRBV12-4	few	17	TRBJ1-4	TRBD1
TGTGCCATCAGTGAGTCGGCGGAGACCCAGTACTTC	CAISESAETQYF	TRBV10-3	.	12	TRBJ2-5	.
TGCAGTGCTAGACAGGGACAGGGGTTTGACGAGCAGTACTTC	CSARQGQGFDEQYF	TRBV20-1	.	14	TRBJ2-7	TRBD1
TGTGCCAGCAGCCCGACAGGGGCTATGCCCTGGAACACCATATATTTT	CASSPTGAMPWNTIYF	TRBV12-3/TRBV12-4	few	16	TRBJ1-3	TRBD1
TGTGCCAGCAGTTACCGGGACAGGGCCTATGGCTACACCTTC	CASSYRDRAYGYTF	TRBV12-3/TRBV12-4	.	14	TRBJ1-2	TRBD1
TGCGCCAGCAGCTTGGTAGCGGGGCCCCAAGAGACCCAGTACTTC	CASSLVAGPQETQYF	TRBV5-1	.	15	TRBJ2-5	TRBD2
TGTGCCAGCAGCCCCAGGGGGCCCGATACGCAGTATTTT	CASSPRGPDTQYF	TRBV7-9	.	13	TRBJ2-3	TRBD1
TGTGCCAGCAGGCCGACAGGGAGGGATTCACCCCTCCACTTT	CASRPTGRDSPLHF	TRBV2	.	14	TRBJ1-6	TRBD1
TGTGCCAGCAGCCAGATGCTGTCGTCTCTCAATGAGCAGTTCTTC	CASSQMLSSLNEQFF	TRBV3-1	.	15	TRBJ2-1	.
TGTGCCAGCAGAGGGACATCAGATACGCAGTATTTT	CASRGTSDTQYF	TRBV2	.	12	TRBJ2-3	.
TGTGCCAGCAGTCCTAGCGGGATAGGTACAGATACGCAGTATTTT	CASSPSGIGTDTQYF	TRBV3-1	.	15	TRBJ2-3	TRBD2
TGCAGTGCCAGGGGGGAATACCGCAGGGGCTTCACTGAAGCTTTCTTT	CSARGEYRRGFTEAFF	TRBV20-1	few	16	TRBJ1-1	TRBD1
TGTGCCAGCAGTTTCAGTCTAGTCCACGAGCAGTACTTC	CASSFSLVHEQYF	TRBV12-3/TRBV12-4	.	13	TRBJ2-7	.
TGCAGTGCTCCGGGACCGACGGGCAACTATGGCTACACCTTC	CSAPGPTGNYGYTF	TRBV20-1	once	14	TRBJ1-2	.
TGTGCCAGCAGTTACCTCAGACAGGGACATGGCTACACCTTC	CASSYLRQGHGYTF	TRBV6-5	few	14	TRBJ1-2	TRBD1
TGCAGTGCTAGAGATCCCCCAGTTGAAGCTTTCTTT	CSARDPPVEAFF	TRBV20-1	few	12	TRBJ1-1	.
TGTGCCAGCAGCACGGGACTAGCGGCAGATACGCAGTATTTT	CASSTGLAADTQYF	TRBV7-2	many	14	TRBJ2-3	TRBD2
TGCAGTGCTCGACTAGCGGGAGGGGTATCGGAGCAGTTCTTC	CSARLAGGVSEQFF	TRBV20-1	.	14	TRBJ2-1	TRBD2
TGTGCCAGCAGTCTTGCGGGTGGTGAGCAGTTCTTC	CASSLAGGEQFF	TRBV12-3/TRBV12-4	.	12	TRBJ2-1	.
TGTGCCAGCAGTTTATCGATCGGCATCTCCGGACAGTACTTC	CASSLSIGISGQYF	TRBV27	few	14	TRBJ2-7	.
TGTGCCAGCAGCTTAGGAGTCCGGGCTGAAGCTTTCTTT	CASSLGVRAEAFF	TRBV7-7	.	13	TRBJ1-1	.
TGTGCCAGCAGGGACAGGGGTTTTTATGAAAAACTGTTTTTT	CASRDRGFYEKLFF	TRBV2	.	14	TRBJ1-4	TRBD1
TGTGCCAGCCAGTACGTAAGGGGAGACAATCAGCCCCAGCATTTT	CASQYVRGDNQPQHF	TRBV6-6	.	15	TRBJ1-5	.
TGCGCCAGCAGCCGGACCAGGGTTTTCTACGAGCAGTACTTC	CASSRTRVFYEQYF	TRBV5-1	.	14	TRBJ2-7	.
TGCGCCAGCAGCTTAAGACTCCTGCGGCCAGGGCCCTATCAGCCCCAGCATTTT	CASSLRLLRPGPYQPQHF	TRBV5-1	.	18	TRBJ1-5	.
TGTGCCAGCAGTTACGTAGGGCCCTACTACAATGAGCAGTTCTTC	CASSYVGPYYNEQFF	TRBV6-6	.	15	TRBJ2-1	.
TGCAGTGCTAGAGCCTCCGGCAATCAGCCCCAGCATTTT	CSARASGNQPQHF	TRBV20-1	few	13	TRBJ1-5	.
TGTGCCATCACCGACCCCAGGGCGTCCTATTACAATGAGCAGTTCTTC	CAITDPRASYYNEQFF	TRBV10-3	.	16	TRBJ2-1	.
TGCGCCAGCAGCTTGGCCAACCCGGGCCGGACGGGTCAGCCCCAGCATTTT	CASSLANPGRTGQPQHF	TRBV5-1	.	17	TRBJ1-5	.
TGTGCCACCAGCATTCCCCGGACACCCAGACTTAATGGCTACACCTTC	CATSIPRTPRLNGYTF	TRBV15	many	16	TRBJ1-2	.
TGTGCCAGCAGCTTAGATGGGACAGGGTATGGCTACACCTTC	CASSLDGTGYGYTF	TRBV7-2	.	14	TRBJ1-2	TRBD1
TGTGCCACCAGCAGAGATCAGGAATACGAGCAGTACTTC	CATSRDQEYEQYF	TRBV15	few	13	TRBJ2-7	.
TGCGCCAGCAGTAATTTAGTCGGCTACACCTTC	CASSNLVGYTF	TRBV5-1	few	11	TRBJ1-2	.
TGTGCCAGCAGTTTGACTAACCACTCTCTTTTGGAGCAGTTCTTC	CASSLTNHSLLEQFF	TRBV12-3/TRBV12-4	.	15	TRBJ2-1	.
TGTGCCAGCAGTTTAGGGAGTGGCGGGGAGCTGTTTTTT	CASSLGSGGELFF	TRBV12-3/TRBV12-4	.	13	TRBJ2-2	.
TGTGCCAGCAGCCTAGGGCGGGGGGGCGGTCAGCCCCAGCATTTT	CASSLGRGGGQPQHF	TRBV3-1	.	15	TRBJ1-5	.
TGTGCCAGCAGCCCGATGGGACAAGAGACCCAGTACTTC	CASSPMGQETQYF	TRBV7-9	.	13	TRBJ2-5	.
TGTGCCAGCAGCCATTTGCAGGTGGAAGACCCTGAAGCTTTCTTT	CASSHLQVEDPEAFF	TRBV4-2	few	15	TRBJ1-1	.
TGCAGTGCTAGAGGCAGTGAGGGCTATGGCTACACCTTC	CSARGSEGYGYTF	TRBV20-1	few	13	TRBJ1-2	.
TGTGCCAGCAGTTACTGGGCAGGGGGCCCCCCCTTTCGGACCGGGGAGCTGTTTTTT	CASSYWAGGPPFRTGELFF	TRBV6-2/TRBV6-3	.	19	TRBJ2-2	TRBD1
TGCAGTGCTAGGCCTTCGGGGGACTACAATGAGCAGTTCTTC	CSARPSGDYNEQFF	TRBV20-1	.	14	TRBJ2-1	.
TGTGCCAGCAGTTTATTAATTGGGTACGAGCAGTACTTC	CASSLLIGYEQYF	TRBV27	few	13	TRBJ2-7	.
TGCAGTGCCAGTACAATGCAGGGGGCGTATAGCAATCAGCCCCAGCATTTT	CSASTMQGAYSNQPQHF	TRBV20-1	few	17	TRBJ1-5	TRBD1
TGTGCCAGCAGTATGGACGGACAAGAGACCCAGTACTTC	CASSMDGQETQYF	TRBV6-2/TRBV6-3	.	13	TRBJ2-5	.
TGTGCCAGCAGCTTACAGGGACCGAACACTGAAGCTTTCTTT	CASSLQGPNTEAFF	TRBV7-9	.	14	TRBJ1-1	.
TGCGCCAGCAGCCCAACAGGGGCCAATGAGCAGTTCTTC	CASSPTGANEQFF	TRBV5-1	few	13	TRBJ2-1	TRBD1
TGTGCCAGCAGCTTAAATTCCCTAGGAAATGAGCAGTTCTTC	CASSLNSLGNEQFF	TRBV7-3	.	14	TRBJ2-1	.
TGTGCCAGCAGCTTAAATCGCGGGGGGCTCCTAAATGAGCAGTTCTTC	CASSLNRGGLLNEQFF	TRBV7-3	.	16	TRBJ2-1	TRBD2